Listed here is a single T cell receptor (beta chain). The antigen it recognizes is unknown. One end of the junction is discordant with germline, which a read error may explain. CDR1 and CDR2 (MNHEY, SMNVEV) derive from the germline V gene (reference sequence). The CDR3 numbers 13 residues from cysteine through phenylalanine. This entry keeps only the CDR3 DNA: 39 bases, framed from base 1. To prepare the library, PCR was applied. Sequencer: Illumina HiSeq 2500. Unique molecular identifiers were incorporated into TCR beta cDNA libraries to reduce PCR and sequencing biases. Every 1 to 10 million input T cells yielded approximately 500,000 cDNA molecules, meaning each molecule approximated one T cell. The same protocol used for the earlier healthy control dataset was applied to prepare and sequence the patient libraries. Samples belonging to the same batch were prepared together, multiplexed and sequenced on a shared HiSeq lane. As for the original processing: Raw barcoded reads were processed with MIGEC, and single-read molecular identifier groups were discarded before consensus assembly and CDR3 extraction. Clonotype tables were post-analysed with VDJtools, normalizing diversity by down-sampling all datasets to the smallest sample size. To correct batch-related cross-sample contamination, repertoire overlap clustering matched CDR3 amino acid sequences but not nucleotide sequences. TCRdb trimmed the raw reads at Q25, called clones with MiXCR and kept productive beta chains. Rows are combined by CDR3 protein, so each entry shows the most common genes and DNA. The V and J calls and clone size are TCRdb's, not the authors'. The sample contains 650,000 to 900,000 distinct CDR3 sequences, roughly 50% of them found a single time. Around 4.7% of the sample rests with the top ten.

These data originate in a study of post-analysis software for immune sequencing data (dated by TCRdb to the mid-2010s). Regarding the research as a whole: Recorded disease courses included relapsing-remitting, secondary progressive and progressive-relapsing multiple sclerosis, with some patients lacking subtype annotation. The patient repertoires were set against ten to eleven previously published healthy control repertoires from donors whose ages ranged from roughly 6 to 27 years. A subset of samples was prepared in parallel using single-end sample barcoding, then pooled and co-amplified after Illumina adapter ligation.

What the work shows at the level of the full study, not this receptor alone: Four or five TRBV segments, including TRBV5-6, TRBV5-1 and TRBV20-1, were significantly more frequent in patients than controls. The control group was slightly older than the multiple sclerosis patient group. Normalized Chao1 diversity was significantly lower in multiple sclerosis patients than controls, suggesting substantial peripheral T-cell clonal expansion. Direct clustering with F measure showed strong co-clustering of samples prepared in the same batch, prompting a batch-effect correction.

To demonstrate the VDJtools post-analysis software, TCR beta repertoires were profiled from the peripheral blood of about 13 young patients with multiple sclerosis. The multiple sclerosis patients were children and adolescents between roughly 6 and 16 years of age. Sequencing was carried out using blood. Rearrangement joined TRBV27 to TRBJ2-7; confidence is insufficient to name the D gene. The sequence was obtained from a girl aged 10 to 17 with multiple sclerosis. In nucleotides, the sequence is TGTGCCAGCAGTTCCGGCCCGTCCTGCGAGCAGTACTTC. It encodes CASSSGPSCEQYF.